A single T cell receptor (beta chain) is shown here with its context. What it binds is not known. The junction does not match germline at one end; this may be a read error. The source of the sample is a study of molecular identifiers for immune sequencing clone quantification. Study-wide points: Barcode collisions between identical TCR molecules could shrink estimates of highly expanded clone sizes.

TCRdb reprocessed the PCR reads with MiXCR, giving one entry per CDR3 protein. Counted here are 490,000 or so distinct CDR3 sequences, roughly a fifth occurring once; the ten biggest clones make up about 0.78%. CDR1 and CDR2 (germline): LNHDA, SQIVND (reference sequence). This CDR3 comprises 13 residues. The V and J genes are TRBV19 and TRBJ1-1; no definite D call. The sequence was obtained from a human donor in good health. Some libraries in this study had Jurkat cell RNA spiked in. Sequenced: naive CD8+ T cells from blood, with Jurkat cell RNA spiked in. As for subset: FACS-sorted CD8+CD4-CCR7+CD45RA+ naive T cells. The CDR3 DNA follows: TGTGCCAGTAGTATAGCCGATAACACTGGAGCTTTCTTT. As protein: CASSIADNTGAFF.